The 26 T cell receptor beta chains below come from one sample, sequenced in a study of cytomegalovirus exposure and HLA in healthy donors (dated 2017 in TCRdb). Libraries were built with the immunoSEQ multiplex PCR assay. For the multiplex PCR, a mixture combining 60 forward primers for TCR Vbeta segments and 13 reverse primers for TCR Jbeta segments was used. What TCRdb holds here is the immuneACCESS table cut down to in-frame rearrangements. Part of the clones is not present; checked against another copy, under half of the missing clones reflect an unresolved V gene, and the others are unexplained. Within this sample are over 150,000 clones, with 70% to 80% of them counted one time only. About 1.3% of the sample belongs to the ten largest clones. The sample comprised PBMCs. These receptors came from a man between 60 and 75 years old in good health and CMV-seronegative.

Notes on this clone: The identical CDR3 is also encoded by other nucleotide sequences in the sample. CDR3 sequence reads: CAIRADSQETQYF. The CDR3 nucleotides are TGTGCCATCAGGGCCGACAGTCAGGAGACCCAGTACTTC. The chain recombines TRBV10-3 with TRBJ2-5, with D maybe TRBD1 (5 bases). Germline loops: CDR1 ENHRY, CDR2 SYGVKD. The CDR3 totals 13 residues. With 6 bases removed from V and 5 bases from J, the gap between germline ends came to 13 bases.

The J gene is TRBJ2-7, the V gene TRBV27; 7 nucleotides agree with TRBD2. Per germline, CDR1 MNHEY and CDR2 SMNVEV (reference sequence). The V segment lost 3 bases and the J segment 4 bases; nucleotides outside the gene matches: 6. The CDR3 sequence is 14 residues long. The chain's CDR3 is CASSFEGGPYEQYF. CDR3 DNA sequence: TGTGCCAGCAGTTTCGAGGGAGGGCCGTACGAGCAGTACTTC.

The CDR3 DNA sequence: TGTGCCAGCAGTGGCTCCCGATCCAGGGTGAAAGAGACCCAGTACTTC. Translating it yields CASSGSRSRVKETQYF. The rearrangement joins TRBV28 to TRBJ2-5, with D maybe TRBD1 (5 bases). The V end was cut by 5 bases, the J end by 3 bases, with 19 bases between. The CDR3 loop spans 16 amino acids. Germline CDR1 is MDHEN and CDR2 is SYDVKM.

The chain joins TRBV10-3 to TRBJ2-5; 7 bases fit TRBD2. There are 12 residues in the CDR3. V lost 8 bases, J lost 2 bases, and 2 bases stayed unmatched. CDR1 and CDR2 (germline): ENHRY, SYGVKD. The CDR3 DNA sequence: TGTGCCATCGGGACTATGCAAGAGACCCAGTACTTC. It translates to CAIGTMQETQYF.

The chain couples TRBV6-1 to TRBJ2-1; D is unresolved. Germline CDR1 and CDR2: MNHNS and SASEGT. Trimming took off 3 bases at V and 0 bases at J, with 9 bases between the two ends. The CDR3 spans 15 residues. The CDR3 here is CASSEQSSSYNEQFF. CDR3 nucleotides: TGTGCCAGCAGTGAGCAATCGAGCTCCTACAATGAGCAGTTCTTC.

J is TRBJ1-1 and V is TRBV5-6; 10 nucleotides match TRBD1. With V trimmed by 2 bases and J by 7 bases, 2 bases remained unmatched. Looked up from germline, CDR1 is SGHDT and CDR2 is YYEEEE. The CDR3 covers 13 residues. The CDR3 nucleotides are TGTGCCAGCAGCTTTCGGACAGGGGGTGAAGCTTTCTTT. This sequence encodes CASSFRTGGEAFF.

A single count supports this clone. V usage is TRBV28 and J usage is TRBJ2-1; the D gene is possibly TRBD1 (6 bases). Germline V gene data show CDR1 as MDHEN and CDR2 as SYDVKM. This CDR3 is 16 amino acids long. Trimming left V 2 bases short and J 0 bases short, with 11 bases between. The CDR3 DNA reads as TGTGCCAGCAGTTTACAGGGGAGCGGCTCCTACAATGAGCAGTTCTTC. This translates into CASSLQGSGSYNEQFF.

The V and J genes are TRBV28 and TRBJ2-1, with 8 bases fitting TRBD2. V lost 6 bases, J lost 3 bases, and 1 base stayed unmatched. This CDR3 comprises 13 residues. Germline V gene data show CDR1 as MDHEN and CDR2 as SYDVKM. This CDR3 reads CASRGTSYNEQFF. Here the CDR3 DNA reads TGTGCCAGCAGAGGGACTAGCTACAATGAGCAGTTCTTC.

The rearrangement links TRBV28 to TRBJ1-4; D ambiguous. The V gene lost 5 bases and the J gene lost 5 bases, with 18 bases spanning the gap. Germline V lookup: CDR1 MDHEN, CDR2 SYDVKM. The length of the CDR3 is 16 residues. CDR3 DNA: TGTGCCAGCAGTAAAAACTCAGAGGGCGTGAATGAAAAACTGTTTTTT. This translates into CASSKNSEGVNEKLFF.

The chain is built from TRBV7-8 and TRBJ1-1; D is ambiguous. V lost 1 base and J 1 base, leaving 10 bases between the germline ends. Looked up from germline, CDR1 is SGHVS and CDR2 is FQNEAQ. The CDR3 loop spans 15 amino acids. The CDR3 bases are TGTGCCAGCAGCTTAGGAGGCGGTCGGAACACTGAAGCTTTCTTT. This encodes CASSLGGGRNTEAFF.

The chain uses TRBV6-6 and TRBJ2-5; 7 bases are shared with TRBD2. CDR1 MNHNY and CDR2 SVGAGI come from the germline V gene (reference sequence). V gave up 6 bases and J gave up 2 bases; unmatched junction bases: 6. This CDR3 contains 14 residues. CDR3: CASRLAAGQETQYF. The CDR3 region has the DNA TGTGCCAGCAGATTGGCAGCGGGGCAAGAGACCCAGTACTTC.

This clone turned up a few times. The chain employs TRBV4-3 and TRBJ2-2, with TRBD1 matching over 7 bases. The V and J ends lost 3 bases and 4 bases, in that order; junction bases with no gene match: 14. The CDR3 contains 18 residues. In germline, CDR1 is LGHNA, CDR2 YSLEER. CDR3: CASSQDPQGWGSTGELFF. CDR3 DNA: TGCGCCAGCAGCCAGGACCCACAGGGGTGGGGGAGCACCGGGGAGCTGTTTTTT.

This clone came up once. The gene calls are TRBV11-2 and TRBJ2-1; TRBD2 aligns across 10 bases. Trimming removed 1 base from V and 6 bases from J; junction bases left unmatched: 6. Germline CDR1 reads SGHAT; CDR2 reads FQNNGV. The CDR3 extends over 16 amino acids. The CDR3 sequence: CASSLVQLAGSNEQFF. In DNA form, the CDR3 reads TGTGCCAGCAGCTTAGTGCAACTAGCGGGGTCCAATGAGCAGTTCTTC.

The chain uses TRBV7-2 and TRBJ1-5, with a tentative D call TRBD1 (5 bases). The germline V and J ends were trimmed by 5 bases and 5 bases, with 25 bases remaining between them. Germline CDR1 reads SGHTA; CDR2 reads FQGNSA. CDR3 size: 18 residues. The CDR3 DNA follows: TGTGCCAGCAGCCCAGACCCCCAGGGCCTATTAACCTATCAGCCCCAGCATTTT. Protein sequence: CASSPDPQGLLTYQPQHF.

This chain uses TRBV28 with TRBJ1-3, with 8 bases aligning to TRBD1. CDR1 is MDHEN, CDR2 SYDVKM, per germline. The CDR3 loop spans 13 amino acids. Trimming took 11 bases from V and 7 from J; bases not matched to a gene: 10. Here the CDR3 reads CAHGSTGGNTIYF. The CDR3, as DNA: TGTGCCCACGGCTCTACAGGGGGGAACACCATATATTTT.

The CDR3 nucleotides are TGCGCCAGCAGTGAAGCGGGAGGGCCGGTAGATACGCAGTATTTT. Its translation is CASSEAGGPVDTQYF. The chain combines TRBV10-2 with TRBJ2-3; TRBD2 matches at 10 bases. Per germline, CDR1 WSHSY and CDR2 SAAADI. This CDR3 region has 15 residues. The V gene end was trimmed by 3 bases and the J gene end by 5 bases; junction bases not matched to a gene: 5.

Worth noting for this clone: Different DNA sequences within this sample yield the same CDR3. The chain joins TRBV11-3 to TRBJ2-7; the D gene is possibly TRBD1 (5 bases). The CDR3 sequence is 13 residues long. V was trimmed by 2 bases and J by 1 base, leaving 6 bases between them. Germline CDR1 SGHNT, CDR2 YENEEA. The DNA of the CDR3 is TGTGCCAGCAGCTTACCAGGGTCCTACGAGCAGTACTTC. Protein sequence: CASSLPGSYEQYF.

The chain joins TRBV7-9 to TRBJ1-1, with 8 bases matching TRBD1. CDR3 length equals 13 residues. Germline-derived CDR1 and CDR2 are SEHNR and FQNEAQ (reference sequence). V shed 11 bases and J 2 bases; nucleotides not matched to a gene: 7. In nucleotides, the CDR3 is TGTGCCTCCCAGCAGGGGGCCAACACTGAAGCTTTCTTT. Translating gives CASQQGANTEAFF.

J is TRBJ2-1 and V is TRBV15, with D tentatively TRBD1 (6 bases). Germline V gene lookup returns CDR1 LNHNV and CDR2 YYDKDF (reference sequence). CDR3 length equals 16 residues. V lost 0 bases and J 11 bases, leaving 20 bases between the germline ends. DNA for the CDR3: TGTGCCACCAGCAGAGATTCGGGACAAATCGCCTTAAAGCAGTTCTTC. Its protein product is CATSRDSGQIALKQFF.

The chain employs TRBV6-5 and TRBJ2-1; 13 bases align to TRBD2. V lost 6 bases to trimming and J lost 9 bases; unmatched junction nucleotides: 8. CDR1 is MNHEY, CDR2 SVGAGI, per germline. This CDR3 has 15 residues. The CDR3 nucleotides are TGTGCCAGCAGGGGAACTAGCGGGGGGGCCATTGAGCAGTTCTTC. Translating it yields CASRGTSGGAIEQFF.

This chain uses TRBV4-1 with TRBJ2-5, with TRBD1 identical over 7 bases. The germline V gene has CDR1 MGHRA and CDR2 YSYEKL. CDR3 length: 14 residues. V was clipped by 0 bases and J by 4 bases; unmatched bases: 2. The CDR3 nucleotides are TGCGCCAGCAGCCAAGATGACAGGGCAGAGACCCAGTACTTC. It codes for CASSQDDRAETQYF.

The chain couples TRBV9 to TRBJ2-2; TRBD2 aligns across 10 bases. Germline V gene sequence: CDR1 SGDLS, CDR2 YYNGEE. The V segment lost 7 bases and the J segment 1 base; nucleotides outside the gene matches: 4. This CDR3 has 15 residues. The CDR3 sequence: CASGVAGGNTGELFF. The CDR3, as DNA: TGTGCCAGCGGGGTAGCGGGAGGGAACACCGGGGAGCTGTTTTTT.

On this clone itself: A junction end diverges from the germline sequence, so it may reflect a read error. J is TRBJ2-5 and V is TRBV6-1; TRBD2 matches 8 bases. From germline, CDR1 is MNHNS and CDR2 SASEGT. The CDR3 has 15 amino acids. CDR3 region: CASTESGGSQETQYF. The CDR3 region has the DNA TGTGCCAGCACTGAAAGCGGGGGAAGCCAAGAGACCCAGTACTTC.

The chain links TRBV11-2 to TRBJ2-1; TRBD2 might be the D (6 bases). V lost 1 base, J lost 2 bases, and 12 bases lay in between. This CDR3 has 16 amino acids. CDR1 and CDR2 (germline): SGHAT, FQNNGV. CDR3 loop: CASSLAGRATYNEQFF. The CDR3 DNA sequence: TGTGCCAGCAGCTTAGCCGGGAGAGCGACCTACAATGAGCAGTTCTTC.

The chain joins TRBV7-2 to TRBJ2-5, with D possibly matching TRBD1 (6 bases). The CDR3 contains 15 residues. CDR1 and CDR2 (germline): SGHTA, FQGNSA. The V and J ends lost 2 bases and 1 base respectively, with 11 bases between them. The CDR3 here is CASSLSTGPQETQYF. The CDR3 coding sequence is TGTGCCAGCAGCTTATCGACAGGTCCCCAAGAGACCCAGTACTTC.

The chain recombines TRBV27 with TRBJ2-7; TRBD1 matches at 7 bases. The germline V gene encodes CDR1 MNHEY and CDR2 SMNVEV (reference sequence). The CDR3 length is 14 residues. The V and J ends lost 5 bases and 2 bases, in that order; junction bases with no gene match: 6. The CDR3 DNA reads as TGTGCCAGCAGTGTTCCGGGACAGACCTACGAGCAGTACTTC. Translating it yields CASSVPGQTYEQYF.